This T cell receptor (beta chain) was captured by sequencing in a study of blood T cell repertoires in COVID-19. Overall study context: Samples taken during acute and convalescent COVID-19 were collected in the United States, Italy and Spain.

Categorization into cohorts depended on clinical history that participants reported. Repertoires were generated with immunoSEQ multiplex PCR, while TCRdb's copy carries only in-frame clones and drops some. The repertoire has fewer than 200,000 clones, around 80% of them found once; the top ten carry roughly a sixth. Trimming cost V 0 bases and J 1 base, with 10 bases left between them. The CDR3 extends over 15 amino acids. Germline CDR1 SGHNT, CDR2 YYREEE (reference sequence). The J gene is TRBJ1-1, the V gene TRBV5-4, with D tentatively TRBD1 (5 bases). Sample: PBMCs or T cells enriched from blood (not recorded which). This TCR was sampled from a woman between 45 and 65 years old who had recovered from COVID-19. The CDR3 region is CASSLGGVANTEAFF. The CDR3, as DNA: TGTGCCAGCAGCTTGGGGGGGGTAGCGAACACTGAAGCTTTCTTT. The whole variable domain, filled in from reference TRBV5-4 and TRBJ1-1, reads ETGVTQSPTHLIKTRGQQVTLRCSSQSGHNTVSWYQQALGQGPQFIFQYYREEENGRGNFPPRFSGLQFPNYSSELNVNALELDDSALYLCASSLGGVANTEAFFGQGTRLTVV.